These 14 T cell receptor beta chains share one sample of origin, sequenced in a study of cytomegalovirus exposure and HLA in healthy donors. 13 Jbeta primers and 60 Vbeta primers were used for the PCR. Libraries were prepared by immunoSEQ multiplex PCR; TCRdb keeps only in-frame clonotypes and omits some of them. The specimen's table records under 200,000 clones. The sample taken for sequencing was PBMCs. The receptors were gathered from a man aged 25-45 years in good health and CMV-seronegative.

The rearrangement links TRBV19 to TRBJ2-5; 10 nucleotides agree with TRBD1. The CDR3 has 15 amino acids. The trim removed 5 bases at V and 3 bases at J, leaving 6 bases unmatched. CDR1 LNHDA and CDR2 SQIVND come from the germline V gene (reference sequence). CDR3: CASSRDRGGEETQYF. The CDR3 DNA sequence: TGTGCCAGTAGTCGGGACAGGGGAGGTGAAGAGACCCAGTACTTC.

This chain uses TRBV6-6 with TRBJ2-5; unclear D gene. Matching the DNA end better, TRBJ2-7 makes the J call doubtful. Germline V CDR1 and CDR2: MNHNY, SVGAGI (reference sequence). This CDR3 has 12 amino acids. The CDR3 nucleotides are TGTGCCAGCAGTTACTCAAACTACGAGCAGTACTTC. Residues: CASSYSNYEQYF.

V is TRBV7-8 and J is TRBJ1-6, with a weak D call TRBD1 (5 bases). Germline values: CDR1 SGHVS, CDR2 FQNEAQ. The CDR3 consists of 13 residues. Trimming removed 5 bases at V and 8 bases at J, with 10 bases between. The CDR3 sequence is CASSPSTDSPLHF. CDR3 bases: TGTGCCAGCAGCCCATCGACAGATTCACCCCTCCACTTT.

The rearrangement joins TRBV5-1 to TRBJ2-7; the match to TRBD1 covers 7 bases. With 3 bases clipped from V and 2 bases from J, the junction kept 8 bases outside the gene matches. This CDR3 is 15 amino acids long. CDR1 SGHRS and CDR2 YFSETQ come from the germline V gene. DNA of the CDR3: TGCGCCAGCAGCTCCCGGGACAGTAATCCCTACGAGCAGTACTTC. Amino acid sequence: CASSSRDSNPYEQYF.

The chain links TRBV6-5 to TRBJ2-7, with a weak D call TRBD1 (5 bases). There are 14 residues in the CDR3. Germline V gene sequence: CDR1 MNHEY, CDR2 SVGAGI. With 2 bases removed from V and 3 bases from J, the gap between germline ends came to 11 bases. CDR3 amino acids: CASSYLPGIYEQYF. CDR3 sequence (DNA): TGTGCCAGCAGTTACCTCCCAGGGATCTACGAGCAGTACTTC.

The V call is TRBV5-1, the J call TRBJ2-5, with 13 bases that match TRBD2. The DNA end is a closer match to TRBJ2-7, so the J assignment may be wrong. This CDR3 spans 17 amino acids. Germline V gene lookup returns CDR1 SGHRS and CDR2 YFSETQ. For the CDR3, the DNA is TGCGCCAGCAGCTTGGGACTAGCGGGGGGTTTCCACTACGAGCAGTACTTC. Amino acid sequence: CASSLGLAGGFHYEQYF.

CDR3 coding DNA: TGTGCCAGCCGATACCGGGGGAGGGAAAACATTCAGTACTTC. Translating it yields CASRYRGRENIQYF. The rearrangement links TRBV6-6 to TRBJ2-4, with 7 bases identical to TRBD2. This CDR3 spans 14 amino acids. Germline lookup yields CDR1 MNHNY and CDR2 SVGAGI (reference sequence). After removal of 8 bases from V and 5 bases from J, the junction contained 9 bases not matched to a gene.

This sequence joins TRBV5-1 and TRBJ2-3; 12 nucleotides line up with TRBD1. CDR3 length: 19 amino acids. Losses at the gene ends were 3 bases for V and 2 bases for J; bases not matched to a gene: 13. The V gene's germline CDR1 is SGHRS and CDR2 YFSETQ. DNA of the CDR3: TGCGCCAGCAGCTCCTTATCGGGACAGGGGGCAGCCTACACAGATACGCAGTATTTT. Its translation: CASSSLSGQGAAYTDTQYF.

This sequence joins TRBV4-2 and TRBJ2-5; TRBD2 aligns across 10 bases. Per the germline V gene, CDR1 is LGHNA and CDR2 is YNFKEQ. V shed 3 bases, J shed 4 bases, and the junction held 8 bases outside the gene matches. CDR3 length: 16 amino acids. CDR3 DNA sequence: TGTGCCAGCAGCCACGGAAGTCTAGCGGGAGTAGAGACCCAGTACTTC. It encodes CASSHGSLAGVETQYF.

This chain connects TRBV7-3 to TRBJ2-2, with 11 bases fitting TRBD2. The J segment lost 4 bases and the V segment lost 1 base, leaving 2 bases of the junction unmatched. The CDR3 runs to 16 residues. The V gene's germline CDR1 is SGHTA and CDR2 FQGTGA. CDR3 sequence (DNA): TGTGCCAGCAGCTTAATTAGCGGGAGGGGCACCGGGGAGCTGTTTTTT. Translation gives CASSLISGRGTGELFF.

V usage is TRBV5-1 and J usage is TRBJ2-5; the match to TRBD2 covers 8 bases. V shed 1 base and J 4 bases; nucleotides not matched to a gene: 9. CDR3 length: 16 residues. In germline, CDR1 is SGHRS, CDR2 YFSETQ. The CDR3 DNA is TGCGCCAGCAGCTTGTTGTCGGGGGGGGGAGGAGAGACCCAGTACTTC. It codes for CASSLLSGGGGETQYF.

The chain combines TRBV28 with TRBJ1-1; D remains ambiguous. The CDR3 is 12 amino acids. The V and J ends lost 11 bases and 2 bases respectively, with 12 bases between them. CDR1 and CDR2 from the germline V gene are MDHEN and SYDVKM. The DNA of the CDR3 is TGTGCCGCGGTAAGGCAAAACACTGAAGCTTTCTTT. It translates to CAAVRQNTEAFF.

The genes are TRBV5-4 and TRBJ2-5, with D perhaps matching TRBD1 (5 bases). TRBJ2-7 matches the DNA end more closely, so the J call is doubtful. Germline V gene sequence: CDR1 SGHNT, CDR2 YYREEE (reference sequence). The CDR3 has 16 amino acids. This chain's CDR3 is CASSPPGSRTSYEQYF. The CDR3, as DNA: TGTGCCAGCAGCCCCCCCGGGTCTAGGACATCCTACGAGCAGTACTTC.

The CDR3 coding sequence is TGTGCCAGCAGCTTAGACGTGGGAGGTATCTCCTACAATGAGCAGTTCTTC. Residues: CASSLDVGGISYNEQFF. The rearrangement links TRBV7-9 to TRBJ2-1; tentatively, D is TRBD2 (6 bases). This CDR3 has 17 residues. The germline V gene has CDR1 SEHNR and CDR2 FQNEAQ (reference sequence). V was clipped by 1 base and J by 0 bases, with 13 bases between them.